This TCR beta chain was documented in a study of T cell clonotyping in hematopoietic cell transplantation. This clone was observed a few times. Sequencing used immunoSEQ multiplex PCR; TCRdb keeps in-frame clones, though not all of them. The sample shows some 5,500 clones, 75% to 85% of them seen only once. The CDR3 totals 15 residues. V lost 0 bases and J 6 bases, leaving 16 bases between the germline ends. Germline assignment: CDR1 SGHRS and CDR2 YFSETQ. The chain employs TRBV5-1 and TRBJ2-7; maybe TRBD2 (5 bases). Specimen: peripheral blood mononuclear cells, collected 30 days after allogeneic stem cell transplant. This TCR was recovered from a male patient aged 55 to 70 who had an allogeneic stem cell transplant from an unrelated donor, so the T cells may come from the graft donor. Some clones in this sample may be carry-over from other donors' samples. CDR3 nucleotide sequence: TGCGCCAGCAGCTTGGCTAGCTGGCTCCCGAGCGAGCAGTACTTC. Protein sequence: CASSLASWLPSEQYF.